The clone carrying this T cell receptor beta chain was seen at least ten times. Its antigen remains unidentified. The data belong to a study of T cells in Graves' hyperthyroidism and ophthalmopathy. Findings of the study overall: Ophthalmopathy got predicted by the model a median about 6.5 months before its onset. Among clonotypes expanded in thyroid above 0.001, most were also found in blood.

Amplification of TCR beta CDR3 regions was performed using RNA transcripts as template. TCR CDR3 regions were first amplified by RT-PCR with HTBI primers. MiXCR, run by TCRdb on the multiplex PCR reads, gives a single entry per CDR3 protein. The table shows fewer than 850,000 distinct CDR3 sequences, with roughly a sixth occurring only once. Per the germline V gene, CDR1 is MDHEN and CDR2 is SYDVKM. The CDR3 length is 13 residues. With 2 bases removed from V and 5 bases from J, the gap between germline ends came to 9 bases. Sequencing used blood. The chain is built from TRBV28 and TRBJ1-1; possible D gene TRBD1, 5 bases. This sequence was found in a man aged 45-60 years with Graves' hyperthyroidism. The CDR3: CASSLGGRTEAFF. CDR3 in DNA: TGTGCCAGCAGTTTAGGGGGAAGGACTGAAGCTTTCTTT.